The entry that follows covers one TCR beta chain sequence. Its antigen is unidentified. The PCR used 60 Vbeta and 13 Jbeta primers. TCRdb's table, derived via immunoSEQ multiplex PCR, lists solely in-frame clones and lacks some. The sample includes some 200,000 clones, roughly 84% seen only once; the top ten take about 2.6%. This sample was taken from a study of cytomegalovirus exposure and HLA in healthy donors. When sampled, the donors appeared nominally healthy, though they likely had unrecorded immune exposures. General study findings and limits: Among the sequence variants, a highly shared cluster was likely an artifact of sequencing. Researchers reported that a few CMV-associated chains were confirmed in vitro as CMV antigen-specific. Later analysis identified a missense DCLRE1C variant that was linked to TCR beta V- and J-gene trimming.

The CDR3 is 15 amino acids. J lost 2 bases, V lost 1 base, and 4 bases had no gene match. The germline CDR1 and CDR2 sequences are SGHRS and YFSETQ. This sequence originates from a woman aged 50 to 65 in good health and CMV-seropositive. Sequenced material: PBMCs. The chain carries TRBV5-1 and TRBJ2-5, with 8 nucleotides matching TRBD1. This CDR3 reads CASSLTGGPQETQYF. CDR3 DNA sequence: TGCGCCAGCAGCTTGACAGGGGGGCCTCAAGAGACCCAGTACTTC.